This entry lists 30 T cell receptor beta chains sequenced from one sample in a study of human T cells and chemical hapten exposure. The time point denotes: patch test 1, 2 weeks after DPC sensitization. The treatment is: therapeutic diphenylcyclopropenone sensitization with weekly scalp DPC. TCRdb ran MiXCR on the RACE reads and lists one entry per CDR3 protein. The sample yields about 340,000 distinct CDR3 sequences, around 7% seen once. The sequencing used whole blood, collected in connection with sensitization to the hapten diphenylcyclopropenone (DPC). The source is a woman aged 18-29 years with alopecia areata. Some clones in this sample may be carry-over from other donors' samples.

This clonotype has at least ten counts. This chain links TRBV10-2 with TRBJ1-6; no clear D gene. The ends were cut back, 2 bases at V and 2 bases at J, with 10 bases in the middle. CDR1 is WSHSY and CDR2 is SAAADI in the germline V gene. The CDR3 contains 16 residues. The CDR3 loop reads CASSEGLRTYNSPLHF. Here the CDR3 DNA reads TGCGCCAGCAGTGAGGGGCTCCGGACCTATAATTCACCCCTCCACTTT.

This clonotype was seen many times. V and J are TRBV7-2 and TRBJ1-3; no clear D gene. V lost 1 base and J 3 bases, leaving 10 bases between the germline ends. The CDR3 is made up of 15 amino acids. Germline V gives CDR1 SGHTA, CDR2 FQGNSA. The CDR3 bases are TGTGCCAGCAGCTTAGACGTAATCTTTGGAAACACCATATATTTT. It is translated as CASSLDVIFGNTIYF.

This chain connects TRBV10-3 to TRBJ2-5; 8 positions agree with TRBD1. V lost 6 bases, J lost 3 bases, and 6 bases stayed unmatched. Looked up from germline, CDR1 is ENHRY and CDR2 is SYGVKD. CDR3 size: 14 residues. CDR3 sequence: CAIRNPDREETQYF. CDR3 DNA sequence: TGTGCCATCAGGAATCCGGACAGGGAAGAGACCCAGTACTTC.

The CDR3: CASSYDSREQYF. CDR3 DNA: TGTGCCAGCAGTTACGACAGCCGCGAGCAGTACTTC. The chain recombines TRBV6-5 with TRBJ2-7, with TRBD1 as a possible D gene (5 bases). Trimming removed 2 bases from V and 6 bases from J, with 8 bases in between. The CDR3 covers 12 residues. Germline lookup yields CDR1 MNHEY and CDR2 SVGAGI.

This clonotype was detected ten times or more. This chain connects TRBV7-2 to TRBJ2-1; a weak D match, TRBD2 (5 bases). Between the trimmed V and J ends, which lost 4 bases and 5 bases, there was a span of 12 bases. Germline V gene data show CDR1 as SGHTA and CDR2 as FQGNSA. The CDR3 has 14 residues. The CDR3 bases are TGTGCCAGCAGCTCGCGGGTCCTAAACAATGAGCAGTTCTTC. Its translation: CASSSRVLNNEQFF.

The chain uses TRBV27 and TRBJ1-5; TRBD1 might be the D (5 bases). Germline CDR1 and CDR2: MNHEY and SMNVEV (reference sequence). The germline V and J ends were trimmed by 5 bases and 1 base, with 12 bases remaining between them. This CDR3 has 15 residues. CDR3 bases: TGTGCCAGCAGTCTCACAGGTGAGAGCAATCAGCCCCAGCATTTT. It specifies CASSLTGESNQPQHF.

This chain links TRBV3-1 with TRBJ1-3, with TRBD1 matching over 7 bases. This CDR3 is built from 14 residues. V gave up 4 bases and J gave up 4 bases; unmatched junction bases: 4. Looked up from germline, CDR1 is LGHDT and CDR2 is YNNKEL (reference sequence). CDR3 in amino acids: CASSPTGIGNTIYF. Written as DNA, the CDR3 is TGTGCCAGCAGCCCGACAGGGATCGGAAACACCATATATTTT.

This clonotype was counted at least ten times. V is TRBV12-3 or TRBV12-4 and J is TRBJ1-1, with D uncertain. Trimming took off 0 bases at V and 8 bases at J, with 13 bases between the two ends. This CDR3 is built from 14 residues. CDR3 coding DNA: TGTGCCAGCAGTTTAGCGTCTAGGCTTCCAGAAGCTTTCTTT. This encodes CASSLASRLPEAFF.

Only a few counts were recorded for this clonotype. A read error may produce the germline difference seen at one junction end. This sequence joins TRBV7-7 and TRBJ1-4, with a weak D call TRBD1 (5 bases). The CDR3 loop spans 15 amino acids. CDR1 SSHAT and CDR2 FNYEAQ come from the germline V gene (reference sequence). This chain's CDR3 is CASRPGFATNEKLFF. CDR3 coding DNA: TGTGCTAGCAGACCAGGGTTTGCAACTAATGAAAAACTGTTTTTT.

This clonotype was counted only a few times. The V and J genes are TRBV20-1 and TRBJ2-3; TRBD2 matches at 8 bases. V shed 6 bases, J shed 3 bases, and the junction held 14 bases outside the gene matches. Germline V lookup: CDR1 DFQATT, CDR2 SNEGSKA (reference sequence). The CDR3 runs to 16 residues. The CDR3 sequence is CSARNALAGRTDTQYF. In DNA, the CDR3 is TGCAGTGCCAGGAACGCGTTAGCGGGGAGAACAGATACGCAGTATTTT.

Many counts were recorded for this clonotype. The chain links TRBV3-1 to TRBJ2-3; D is ambiguous. CDR1 and CDR2 from the germline V gene are LGHDT and YNNKEL (reference sequence). Trimming removed 5 bases from V and 6 bases from J, with 9 bases in between. This CDR3 has 12 amino acids. The CDR3 is CASSRSPDTQYF. Here the CDR3 DNA reads TGTGCCAGCAGCAGAAGCCCGGATACGCAGTATTTT.

This clonotype came up a few times. The CDR3 region has the DNA TGTGCCAGCAGCCAAGATCCCGCACGTGGCTACACCTTC. Protein product: CASSQDPARGYTF. The rearrangement joins TRBV4-2 to TRBJ1-2; D gene unclear. CDR3 length: 13 residues. The V end was cut by 0 bases, the J end by 7 bases, with 9 bases between. In germline, CDR1 is LGHNA, CDR2 YNFKEQ.

This clonotype was counted only a few times. J is TRBJ1-1 and V is TRBV11-2, with D uncertain. The CDR3 consists of 14 residues. Germline CDR1 is SGHAT and CDR2 is FQNNGV. The V end was cut by 2 bases, the J end by 2 bases, with 9 bases between. DNA of the CDR3: TGTGCCAGCAGCTTAAACCCCCTTAACACTGAAGCTTTCTTT. Amino acids: CASSLNPLNTEAFF.

This clonotype turned up a few times. This chain connects TRBV18 to TRBJ1-1; TRBD1 aligns across 10 bases. J was trimmed by 3 bases and V by 3 bases; bases with no gene match: 4. The germline V gene encodes CDR1 KGHSH and CDR2 LQKENI. The CDR3 runs 15 residues. CDR3 amino acids: CASSPGQGGYTEAFF. The CDR3 DNA is TGTGCCAGCTCACCCGGACAGGGGGGCTACACTGAAGCTTTCTTT.

Many counts were recorded for this clonotype. The rearrangement joins TRBV3-1 to TRBJ2-1; maybe TRBD2 (7 bases). V was pared by 3 bases and J by 8 bases, with 14 bases between. Germline V lookup: CDR1 LGHDT, CDR2 YNNKEL (reference sequence). The CDR3 is 14 residues long. CDR3: CASSQMLGGDEQFF. CDR3 coding DNA: TGTGCCAGCAGCCAGATGTTAGGGGGGGATGAGCAGTTCTTC.

This clonotype showed up many times. This chain connects TRBV10-3 to TRBJ2-5, with D unresolved. Germline V gives CDR1 ENHRY, CDR2 SYGVKD. The CDR3 sequence is 14 residues long. With 8 bases removed from V and 2 bases from J, the gap between germline ends came to 15 bases. The CDR3 DNA follows: TGTGCCATCTCCGCGGTCCCCCAACAAGAGACCCAGTACTTC. This encodes CAISAVPQQETQYF.

The chain links TRBV20-1 to TRBJ1-1; D is unclear. Germline loops: CDR1 DFQATT, CDR2 SNEGSKA (reference sequence). The CDR3 has 12 residues. V was trimmed by 7 bases and J by 5 bases, leaving 14 bases between them. The CDR3 bases are TGCAGTGTCCCACGGCTAGAGACTGAAGCTTTCTTT. Its translation: CSVPRLETEAFF.

This clonotype has ten or more counts. The chain links TRBV6-1 to TRBJ2-7, with 7 bases fitting TRBD1. The CDR3 has 15 amino acids. The germline V gene encodes CDR1 MNHNS and CDR2 SASEGT. After removal of 0 bases from V and 2 bases from J, the junction contained 4 bases not matched to a gene. The CDR3 DNA follows: TGTGCCAGCAGTGAAGCACAGGGGATAACCTACGAGCAGTACTTC. It translates to CASSEAQGITYEQYF.

This clonotype came up a few times. The gene calls are TRBV12-3 or TRBV12-4 and TRBJ2-1; a weak D match, TRBD2 (6 bases). The CDR3 length is 15 residues. Trimming cost V 6 bases and J 4 bases, with 16 bases left between them. CDR3 sequence (DNA): TGTGCCAGCAGCGATGCGGGACTTTCTTACAATGAGCAGTTCTTC. Its protein is CASSDAGLSYNEQFF.

Worth noting for this clonotype: A junction boundary mismatches the germline segment, possibly from a read error. V usage is TRBV4-2 and J usage is TRBJ1-6, with a tentative D call TRBD1 (6 bases). CDR3 length: 14 amino acids. From germline, CDR1 is LGHNA and CDR2 YNFKEQ. The CDR3 DNA is TGTGCCAGCAGCCAAGATCGGTACAGGGAACAACTCCGCTTT. Amino acid sequence: CASSQDRYREQLRF.

V gene TRBV4-3 combines with J gene TRBJ2-3, with TRBD1 as a possible D gene (6 bases). CDR3 size: 14 residues. Germline V lookup: CDR1 LGHNA, CDR2 YSLEER. The germline V and J ends were trimmed by 8 bases and 0 bases, with 12 bases remaining between them. The CDR3 sequence is CASSWTASTDTQYF. The CDR3, as DNA: TGCGCCAGCTCGTGGACAGCAAGCACAGATACGCAGTATTTT.

This clonotype has a handful of counts. V and J are TRBV14 and TRBJ2-6; D gene ambiguous. Between the trimmed V and J ends, which lost 5 bases and 0 bases, there was a span of 8 bases. The CDR3 totals 15 residues. Germline CDR1 SGHDN, CDR2 FVKESK. CDR3 sequence reads: CASSLQSSGANVLTF. The CDR3 DNA reads TGTGCCAGCAGCTTACAGAGCTCTGGGGCCAACGTCCTGACTTTC.

The V and J genes are TRBV13 and TRBJ2-4; 7 positions match TRBD1. The length of the CDR3 is 14 residues. Germline V lookup: CDR1 PRHDT, CDR2 FYEKMQ (reference sequence). Germline trimming cut 5 bases from V and 4 bases from J; bases unmatched to any gene: 5. CDR3 region: CASSTTGQKNIQYF. The CDR3 DNA reads as TGTGCCAGCAGCACAACGGGACAGAAAAACATTCAGTACTTC.

This chain joins TRBV12-3 or TRBV12-4 and TRBJ1-5, with no clear D. The CDR3 extends over 15 amino acids. Trimming pared 4 bases from V and 1 base from J, leaving 11 bases between. The CDR3 protein is CASSSHDGSNQPQHF. The CDR3 bases are TGTGCCAGCAGTTCCCATGACGGCAGCAATCAGCCCCAGCATTTT.

This clonotype was seen only a few times. The chain recombines TRBV15 with TRBJ1-5; D gene ambiguous. Between the trimmed V and J ends, which lost 1 base and 8 bases, there was a span of 21 bases. Germline CDR1 LNHNV, CDR2 YYDKDF (reference sequence). CDR3 length: 17 residues. The CDR3 region has the DNA TGTGCCACCAGCAGAGGTAGGGCAGGAGTCCTCCAGGAGCCCCAGCATTTT. It yields the protein CATSRGRAGVLQEPQHF.

This clonotype was seen a handful of times. The CDR3 bases are TGTGCCACCAGCCTGCGACAGGGGATCGCCGGGGAGCTGTTTTTT. Protein sequence: CATSLRQGIAGELFF. The V and J genes are TRBV15 and TRBJ2-2, with TRBD1 identical over 8 bases. Germline V lookup: CDR1 LNHNV, CDR2 YYDKDF (reference sequence). V lost 5 bases, J lost 6 bases, and 8 bases stayed unmatched. This CDR3 is built from 15 residues.

This clonotype was counted at least ten times. V gene TRBV7-2 combines with J gene TRBJ1-5; no clear D gene. CDR3 length: 13 residues. V lost 5 bases and J lost 6, with 11 bases in between. Germline V gives CDR1 SGHTA, CDR2 FQGNSA. The CDR3 coding sequence is TGTGCCAGCAGCCCAGGCCGGGGTCAGCCCCAGCATTTT. Translation: CASSPGRGQPQHF.

The chain combines TRBV6-6 with TRBJ2-3; the match to TRBD2 covers 7 bases. V was clipped by 6 bases and J by 6 bases; unmatched bases: 18. CDR1 and CDR2 from the germline V gene are MNHNY and SVGAGI (reference sequence). The CDR3 runs to 17 residues. The CDR3 protein is CASRPRTPRDYVDTQYF. The CDR3 DNA reads TGTGCCAGCAGACCTCGAACCCCCAGGGACTATGTTGATACGCAGTATTTT.

The chain couples TRBV12-3 or TRBV12-4 to TRBJ2-5, with 7 bases aligning to TRBD1. V shed 3 bases, J shed 2 bases, and the junction held 3 bases outside the gene matches. This CDR3 region has 14 residues. The CDR3: CASSLGTAQETQYF. The CDR3 region has the DNA TGTGCCAGCAGTTTGGGGACAGCACAAGAGACCCAGTACTTC.

J is TRBJ1-1 and V is TRBV5-1, with a weak D call TRBD1 (6 bases). The CDR3 is 14 residues long. Germline values: CDR1 SGHRS, CDR2 YFSETQ. With 2 bases removed from V and 1 base from J, the gap between germline ends came to 9 bases. CDR3 coding DNA: TGCGCCAGCAGCTTACAGGGCCAGAACACTGAAGCTTTCTTT. Its translation is CASSLQGQNTEAFF. Full variable domain (remainder filled in from reference TRBV5-1 and TRBJ1-1): KAGVTQTPRYLIKTRGQQVTLSCSPISGHRSVSWYQQTPGQGLQFLFEYFSETQRNKGNFPGRFSGRQFSNSRSEMNVSTLELGDSALYLCASSLQGQNTEAFFGQGTRLTVV.